This entry features one T cell receptor beta chain sequence. The antigen remains undetermined. The record originates from a study of CD8 T cells in Susac syndrome. About 0.5 to 1 ug RNA was reverse transcribed with random hexamers. TCRdb redid the calling of the immunoSEQ multiplex PCR reads with MiXCR, one entry per CDR3 protein. Here the sample spans 71,000 or so distinct CDR3 sequences, roughly 93% being singletons. Broader study findings: Clonal expansion was not seen in any Susac syndrome CD4+ T cell repertoire.

Trimming took off 4 bases at V and 3 bases at J, with 14 bases between the two ends. This CDR3 has 15 amino acids. From germline, CDR1 is LNHDA and CDR2 SQIVND (reference sequence). The sequence came from a human donor with Susac syndrome. The chain recombines TRBV19 with TRBJ2-3; D not certain. What was sequenced was CD4+ T cells from PBMCs. The CDR3 sequence: CASSSRQKPTDTQYF. The CDR3 coding sequence is TGTGCCAGTAGTAGCAGACAAAAACCTACAGATACGCAGTATTTT.